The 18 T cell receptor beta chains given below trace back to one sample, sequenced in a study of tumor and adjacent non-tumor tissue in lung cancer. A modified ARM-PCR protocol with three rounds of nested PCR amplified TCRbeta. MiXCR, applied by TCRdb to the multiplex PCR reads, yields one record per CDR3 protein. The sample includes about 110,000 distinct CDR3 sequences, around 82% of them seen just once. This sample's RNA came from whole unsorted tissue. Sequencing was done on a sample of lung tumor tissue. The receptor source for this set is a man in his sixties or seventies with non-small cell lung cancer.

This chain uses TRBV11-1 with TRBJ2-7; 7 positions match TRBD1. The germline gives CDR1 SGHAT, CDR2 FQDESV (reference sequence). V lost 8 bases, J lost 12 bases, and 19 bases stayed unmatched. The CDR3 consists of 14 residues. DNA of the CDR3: TGTGCCAGCCAACCTCCGGGACAGAGCTTCAAGCGGTACTTC. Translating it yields CASQPPGQSFKRYF.

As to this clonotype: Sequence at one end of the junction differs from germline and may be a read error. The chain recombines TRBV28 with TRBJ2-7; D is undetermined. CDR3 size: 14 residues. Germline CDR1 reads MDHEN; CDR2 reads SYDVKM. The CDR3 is CASTPTVFSYEQYF. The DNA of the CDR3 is TGCGCCAGCACCCCTACAGTGTTCTCGTACGAGCAGTACTTC.

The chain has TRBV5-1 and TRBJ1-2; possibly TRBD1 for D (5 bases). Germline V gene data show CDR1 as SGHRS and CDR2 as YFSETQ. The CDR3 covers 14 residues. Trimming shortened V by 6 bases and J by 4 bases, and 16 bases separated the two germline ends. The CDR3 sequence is CASNSEQEFYGYTF. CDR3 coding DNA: TGCGCCAGCAACTCCGAACAGGAGTTCTATGGCTACACCTTC.

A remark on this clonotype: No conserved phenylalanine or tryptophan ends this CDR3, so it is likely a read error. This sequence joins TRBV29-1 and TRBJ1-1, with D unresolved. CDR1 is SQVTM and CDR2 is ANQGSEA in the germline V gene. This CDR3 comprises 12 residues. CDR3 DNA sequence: TGCAGCATTGTTATGGGGAACACTGAGGCTTTCTTA. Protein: CSIVMGNTEAFL.

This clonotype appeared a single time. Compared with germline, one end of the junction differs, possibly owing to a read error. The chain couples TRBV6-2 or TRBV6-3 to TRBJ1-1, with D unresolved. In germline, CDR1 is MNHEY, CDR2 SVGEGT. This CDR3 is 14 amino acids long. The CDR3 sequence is CVSSSIGLNTEAFF. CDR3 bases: TGTGTCAGCAGTTCCATAGGGCTGAACACTGAAGCTTTCTTT.

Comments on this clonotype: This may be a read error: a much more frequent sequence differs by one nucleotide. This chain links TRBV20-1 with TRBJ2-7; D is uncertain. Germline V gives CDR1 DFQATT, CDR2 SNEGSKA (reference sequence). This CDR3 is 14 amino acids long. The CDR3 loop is CSADPLTRSYDQYF. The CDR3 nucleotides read TGCAGTGCGGACCCCCTAACTCGCTCCTACGATCAGTACTTC.

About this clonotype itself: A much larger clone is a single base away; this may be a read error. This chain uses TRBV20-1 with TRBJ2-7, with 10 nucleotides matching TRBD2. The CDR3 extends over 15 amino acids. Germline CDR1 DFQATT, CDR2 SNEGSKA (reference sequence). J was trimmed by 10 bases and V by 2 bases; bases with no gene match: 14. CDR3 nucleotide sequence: TGCAGTGCTAGATATACGGGTAGCGGGAGGTCATATCAGTACTTC. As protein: CSARYTGSGRSYQYF.

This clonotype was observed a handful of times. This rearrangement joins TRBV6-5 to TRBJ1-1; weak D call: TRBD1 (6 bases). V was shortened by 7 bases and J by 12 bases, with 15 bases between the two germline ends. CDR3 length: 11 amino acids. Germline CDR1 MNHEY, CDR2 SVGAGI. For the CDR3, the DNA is TGTGCCAGCATACAGGGCGGCGAAACTTTCTTT. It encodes CASIQGGETFF.

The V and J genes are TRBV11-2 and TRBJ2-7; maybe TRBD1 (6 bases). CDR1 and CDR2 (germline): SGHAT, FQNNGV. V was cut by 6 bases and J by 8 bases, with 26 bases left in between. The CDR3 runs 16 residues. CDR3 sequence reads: CASRPPAGTPTYKQYF. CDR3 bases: TGTGCCAGCAGACCCCCCGCCGGGACACCAACATATAAGCAGTACTTC.

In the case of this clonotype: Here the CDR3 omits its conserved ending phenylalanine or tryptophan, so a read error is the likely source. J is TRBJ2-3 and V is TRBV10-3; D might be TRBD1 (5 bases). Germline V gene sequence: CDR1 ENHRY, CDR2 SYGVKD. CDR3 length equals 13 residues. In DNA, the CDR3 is TGTACCATCAGTGCAGGGAACACAGATACGCAGTATTGT. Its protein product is CTISAGNTDTQYC.

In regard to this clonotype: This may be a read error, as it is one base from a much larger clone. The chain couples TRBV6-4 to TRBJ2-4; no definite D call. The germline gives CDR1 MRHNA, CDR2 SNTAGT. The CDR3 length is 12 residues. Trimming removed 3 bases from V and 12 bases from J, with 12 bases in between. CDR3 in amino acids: CASSDTNGNQYF. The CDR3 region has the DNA TGTGCCAGCAGTGATACAAATGGCAATCAGTACTTC.

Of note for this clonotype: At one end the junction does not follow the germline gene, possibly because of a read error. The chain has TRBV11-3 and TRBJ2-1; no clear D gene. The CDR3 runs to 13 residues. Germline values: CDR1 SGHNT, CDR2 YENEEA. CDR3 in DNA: TGTGCCAGCAGCTTGATACAGTACAATGAGCAGCCCTTC. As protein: CASSLIQYNEQPF.

CDR3 residues: CSVRVRAGMDNEQFF. The DNA for the CDR3 is TGCAGCGTCCGCGTTAGGGCGGGTATGGACAATGAGCAGTTCTTC. V is TRBV29-1 and J is TRBJ2-1; D may be TRBD2 (5 bases). The CDR3 runs 15 residues. Trimming left V 6 bases short and J 5 bases short, with 20 bases between. CDR1 and CDR2 from the germline V gene are SQVTM and ANQGSEA.

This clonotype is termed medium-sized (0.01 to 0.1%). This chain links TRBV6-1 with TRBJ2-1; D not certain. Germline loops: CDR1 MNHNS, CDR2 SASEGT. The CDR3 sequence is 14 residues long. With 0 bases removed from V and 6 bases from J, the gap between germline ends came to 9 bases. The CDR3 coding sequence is TGTGCCAGCAGTGAAGCGGCAGGAAGCAATGAGCAGTTCTTC. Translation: CASSEAAGSNEQFF.

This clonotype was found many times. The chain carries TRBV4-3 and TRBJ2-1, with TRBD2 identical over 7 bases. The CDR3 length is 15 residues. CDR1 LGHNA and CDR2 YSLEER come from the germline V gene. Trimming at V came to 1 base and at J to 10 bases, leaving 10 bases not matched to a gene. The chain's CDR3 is CASSQAPSGGREQFF. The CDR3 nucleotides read TGCGCCAGCAGCCAAGCCCCTAGCGGAGGAAGGGAGCAGTTCTTC.

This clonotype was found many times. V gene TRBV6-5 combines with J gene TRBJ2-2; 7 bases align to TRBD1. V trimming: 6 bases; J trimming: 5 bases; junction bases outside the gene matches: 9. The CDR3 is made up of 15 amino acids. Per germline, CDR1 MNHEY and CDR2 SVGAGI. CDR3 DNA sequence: TGTGCCAGCAGACCTTCAGGGGGACGGACCGGGGAGCTGTTTTTT. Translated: CASRPSGGRTGELFF.

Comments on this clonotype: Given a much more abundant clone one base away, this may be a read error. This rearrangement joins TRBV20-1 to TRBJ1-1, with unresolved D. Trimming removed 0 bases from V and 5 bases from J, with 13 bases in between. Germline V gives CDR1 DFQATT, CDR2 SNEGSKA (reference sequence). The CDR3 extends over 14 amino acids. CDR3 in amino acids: CSARDRKGWTEAFF. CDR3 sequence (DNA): TGCAGTGCTAGAGATCGAAAAGGGTGGACTGAAGCTTTCTTT.

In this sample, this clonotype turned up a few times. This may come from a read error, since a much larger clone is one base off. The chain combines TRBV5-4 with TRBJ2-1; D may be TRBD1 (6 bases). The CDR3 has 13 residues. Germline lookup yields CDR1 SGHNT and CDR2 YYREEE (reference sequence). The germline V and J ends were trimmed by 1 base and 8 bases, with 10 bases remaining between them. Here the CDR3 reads CASSLRTVDEQFF. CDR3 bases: TGTGCCAGCAGCTTGAGGACAGTCGATGAGCAGTTCTTC.